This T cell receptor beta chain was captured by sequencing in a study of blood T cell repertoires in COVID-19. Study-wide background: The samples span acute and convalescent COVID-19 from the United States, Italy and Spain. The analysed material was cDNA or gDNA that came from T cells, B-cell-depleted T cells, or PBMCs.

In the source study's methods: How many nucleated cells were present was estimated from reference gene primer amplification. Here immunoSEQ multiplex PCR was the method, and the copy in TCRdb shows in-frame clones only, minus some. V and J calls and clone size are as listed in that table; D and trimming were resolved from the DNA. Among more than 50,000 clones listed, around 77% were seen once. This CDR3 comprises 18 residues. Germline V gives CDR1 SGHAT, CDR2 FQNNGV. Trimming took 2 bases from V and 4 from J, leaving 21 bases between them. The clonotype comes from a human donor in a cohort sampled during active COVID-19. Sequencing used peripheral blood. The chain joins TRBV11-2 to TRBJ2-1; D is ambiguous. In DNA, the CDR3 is TGTGCCAGCAGCTTAAATGTCCCTAGTGTAGACGCGTACAATGAGCAGTTCTTC. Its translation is CASSLNVPSVDAYNEQFF. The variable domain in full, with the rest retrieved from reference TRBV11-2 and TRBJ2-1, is EAGVAQSPRYKIIEKRQSVAFWCNPISGHATLYWYQQILGQGPKLLIQFQNNGVVDDSQLPKDRFSAERLKGVDSTLKIQPAKLEDSAVYLCASSLNVPSVDAYNEQFFGPGTRLTVL.